This entry lists 16 T cell receptor beta chains sequenced from one sample in a study of blood T cell repertoires in COVID-19. TCRdb's table, derived via immunoSEQ multiplex PCR, lists solely in-frame clones and lacks some. This sample yields approximately 250,000 clones, of which roughly 84% are seen a single time; about 8% belongs to the top ten. The sample was peripheral blood. The receptors were sampled from a woman aged 50 to 60 with acute or convalescent COVID-19.

This sequence joins TRBV13 and TRBJ2-3; no definite D call. The germline CDR1 and CDR2 sequences are PRHDT and FYEKMQ (reference sequence). CDR3 length: 14 amino acids. Trimming took 0 bases from V and 1 from J, leaving 5 bases between them. The CDR3 reads CASSLGTRTDTQYF. The DNA of the CDR3 is TGTGCCAGCAGCTTAGGTACACGCACAGATACGCAGTATTTT.

The gene calls are TRBV7-9 and TRBJ2-1; TRBD2 matches 9 bases. J lost 2 bases, V lost 3 bases, and 11 bases had no gene match. This CDR3 spans 18 amino acids. Germline CDR1 and CDR2: SEHNR and FQNEAQ (reference sequence). This CDR3 is CASSFLTGLAGAYNEQFF. In nucleotides, the CDR3 is TGTGCCAGCAGCTTTCTAACCGGGTTAGCGGGAGCCTACAATGAGCAGTTCTTC. The full variable domain, rest sourced from reference TRBV7-9 and TRBJ2-1, is DTGVSQNPRHKITKRGQNVTFRCDPISEHNRLYWYRQTLGQGPEFLTYFQNEAQLEKSRLLSDRFSAERPKGSFSTLEIQRTEQGDSAMYLCASSFLTGLAGAYNEQFFGPGTRLTVL.

The chain combines TRBV30 with TRBJ1-6; D uncertain. Trimming left V 0 bases short and J 5 bases short, with 14 bases between. This CDR3 spans 16 amino acids. Germline values: CDR1 GTSNPN, CDR2 SVGIG (reference sequence). CDR3 DNA: TGTGCCTGGAGTGTACGAGGGATACGGAATAATTCACCCCTCCACTTT. It is translated as CAWSVRGIRNNSPLHF.

V and J are TRBV7-2 and TRBJ1-4, with a weak D call TRBD1 (5 bases). With 6 bases removed from V and 8 bases from J, the gap between germline ends came to 16 bases. This CDR3 spans 14 amino acids. The germline V gene encodes CDR1 SGHTA and CDR2 FQGNSA. The chain's CDR3 is CASRKAGEGEKLFF. CDR3 nucleotide sequence: TGTGCCAGCAGGAAAGCGGGGGAGGGGGAAAAACTGTTTTTT.

The chain is built from TRBV6-5 and TRBJ2-2; D call uncertain. There are 15 residues in the CDR3. CDR1 is MNHEY, CDR2 SVGAGI, per germline. V was clipped by 5 bases and J by 4 bases, with 14 bases between them. The CDR3 DNA follows: TGTGCCAGCAGTCAGCGCCTTACGTCCACCGGGGAGCTGTTTTTT. It is translated as CASSQRLTSTGELFF.

The chain combines TRBV4-2 with TRBJ1-4; TRBD1 is a possible D gene (6 bases). Germline CDR1 reads LGHNA; CDR2 reads YNFKEQ. The CDR3 is made up of 14 amino acids. Trimming took off 4 bases at V and 8 bases at J, with 14 bases between the two ends. CDR3 sequence reads: CASSPVRDNEKLFF. CDR3 bases: TGTGCCAGCAGCCCGGTTAGGGACAACGAAAAACTGTTTTTT.

This clone has only one observation. The rearrangement uses TRBV4-3 and TRBJ1-1; D is unclear. The germline V gene has CDR1 LGHNA and CDR2 YSLEER. The CDR3 is 14 amino acids. Trimming removed 1 base at V and 1 base at J, with 7 bases between. CDR3: CASSQALRNTEAFF. The CDR3, as DNA: TGCGCCAGCAGCCAAGCCCTCAGGAACACTGAAGCTTTCTTT.

The chain couples TRBV6-5 to TRBJ1-6; TRBD1 might be the D (6 bases). The CDR3 consists of 15 residues. V was pared by 6 bases and J by 10 bases, with 19 bases between. Germline V gene sequence: CDR1 MNHEY, CDR2 SVGAGI. The CDR3 region has the DNA TGTGCCAGCAGGCCTGGACAGCTTGGCGGGTCACCCCTCCACTTT. Amino acids: CASRPGQLGGSPLHF.

The gene calls are TRBV7-2 and TRBJ1-1, with a possible D match to TRBD1 (6 bases). V lost 6 bases to trimming and J lost 1 base, with 9 bases between them. The CDR3 runs 13 residues. Per the germline V gene, CDR1 is SGHTA and CDR2 is FQGNSA. The CDR3, as DNA: TGTGCCAGCAGTCTCAGGGGGAACACTGAAGCTTTCTTT. Protein: CASSLRGNTEAFF.

The J gene is TRBJ2-7, the V gene TRBV28; 7 bases fit TRBD1. Germline V gene data show CDR1 as MDHEN and CDR2 as SYDVKM. The CDR3 is 14 amino acids. V shed 4 bases and J 1 base; nucleotides not matched to a gene: 4. The CDR3 nucleotides are TGTGCCAGCAGTTCCACAGGGGCGTCCTACGAGCAGTACTTC. It specifies CASSSTGASYEQYF.

The chain has TRBV19 and TRBJ1-3; tentatively, D is TRBD1 (5 bases). Germline values: CDR1 LNHDA, CDR2 SQIVND (reference sequence). This CDR3 contains 14 residues. Trimming stripped 3 bases from V and 0 bases from J, with 6 bases between. The CDR3 loop reads CASSMGPSGNTIYF. DNA for the CDR3: TGTGCCAGTAGTATGGGGCCCTCTGGAAACACCATATATTTT.

CDR3 amino acids: CASSGTGSGQPQHF. The CDR3 DNA reads as TGTGCCAGCAGTGGGACAGGGTCGGGTCAGCCCCAGCATTTT. The genes are TRBV2 and TRBJ1-5, with 8 bases fitting TRBD1. The junction had 5 bases not matched to a gene; V was cut back by 4 bases and J by 6 bases. Germline loops: CDR1 SNHLY, CDR2 FYNNEI. The CDR3 length is 14 residues.

The rearrangement links TRBV19 to TRBJ1-1; 9 bases line up with TRBD1. The trim removed 4 bases at V and 4 bases at J, leaving 7 bases unmatched. The CDR3 totals 15 residues. The germline CDR1 and CDR2 sequences are LNHDA and SQIVND (reference sequence). DNA for the CDR3: TGTGCCAGTAGTACAATCACAGGGGGCACCACTGAAGCTTTCTTT. Translating it yields CASSTITGGTTEAFF.

This chain uses TRBV7-3 with TRBJ2-7, with 10 positions matching TRBD1. The germline V gene has CDR1 SGHTA and CDR2 FQGTGA. J lost 2 bases, V lost 2 bases, and 0 bases had no gene match. The CDR3 sequence is 14 residues long. CDR3 DNA: TGTGCCAGCAGCTTAGACAGGGGGCCCTACGAGCAGTACTTC. Residues: CASSLDRGPYEQYF.

The V gene is TRBV24-1, the J gene TRBJ2-2, with unresolved D. The CDR3 is 18 residues long. Trimming pared 3 bases from V and 4 bases from J, leaving 20 bases between. The V gene's germline CDR1 is KGHDR and CDR2 SFDVKD. DNA for the CDR3: TGTGCCACCAGTGATCCTACCGGTGGCAGGTCGGTCACCGGGGAGCTGTTTTTT. Translating gives CATSDPTGGRSVTGELFF.

The V call is TRBV7-9, the J call TRBJ2-2; TRBD2 aligns across 7 bases. V lost 4 bases, J lost 5 bases, and 7 bases stayed unmatched. The CDR3 is 15 residues long. The germline CDR1 and CDR2 sequences are SEHNR and FQNEAQ (reference sequence). The CDR3 nucleotides read TGTGCCAGCAGCTCTGGGAGGGGTGGAACCGGGGAGCTGTTTTTT. Its protein is CASSSGRGGTGELFF.